The 29 T cell receptor beta chains below come from one sample, sequenced in a study of a mutant IDH1 vaccine in newly diagnosed glioma. TCRdb's copy holds only in-frame clones and misses some; the assay was immunoSEQ multiplex PCR. The table includes 80,000 to 100,000 clones, over 75% detected once. Noted time point: baseline, week 1 (first vaccination visit). As to treatment: pre-vaccination baseline after standard-of-care therapy. The sequences come from PBMCs, collected from a glioma patient treated with radiotherapy, temozolomide or both. These receptors originate from a man in his forties with glioma.

The chain links TRBV18 to TRBJ2-3; D is possibly TRBD1 (7 bases). Per germline, CDR1 KGHSH and CDR2 LQKENI. Trimming shortened V by 4 bases and J by 4 bases, and 15 bases separated the two germline ends. The CDR3 sequence is 15 residues long. Written as DNA, the CDR3 is TGTGCCAGCTCACAGCAGGGGGGCCAAGCAGATACGCAGTATTTT. Its protein is CASSQQGGQADTQYF.

This rearrangement joins TRBV12-5 to TRBJ1-5; the D is unclear. Germline CDR1 is LGHNT and CDR2 is FRNRAP. The CDR3 is 13 amino acids. Trimming removed 3 bases at V and 5 bases at J, with 8 bases between. CDR3 coding DNA: TGTGCTAGTGGTTTAGGAGCGGATCAGCCCCAGCATTTT. It yields the protein CASGLGADQPQHF.

The chain has TRBV19 and TRBJ2-7; no clear D gene. The germline V gene has CDR1 LNHDA and CDR2 SQIVND (reference sequence). V dropped 6 bases and J dropped 6 bases, with 21 bases sitting between them. The CDR3 loop spans 15 amino acids. CDR3 loop: CASSRVAGPLGEQYF. The CDR3 DNA follows: TGTGCCAGTAGCAGAGTTGCTGGACCCTTAGGCGAGCAGTACTTC.

The chain joins TRBV5-5 to TRBJ1-1; D might be TRBD1 (5 bases). The CDR3 length is 14 residues. Between the trimmed V and J ends, which lost 2 bases and 5 bases, there was a span of 13 bases. Germline assignment: CDR1 SGHKS and CDR2 YYEKEE (reference sequence). CDR3 DNA sequence: TGTGCCAGCAGCTTTAGTCAGGGCGTTACTGAAGCTTTCTTT. It translates to CASSFSQGVTEAFF. Using reference TRBV5-5 and TRBJ1-1 for the parts outside the CDR3, the full variable domain is DAGVTQSPTHLIKTRGQQVTLRCSPISGHKSVSWYQQVLGQGPQFIFQYYEKEERGRGNFPDRFSARQFPNYSSELNVNALLLGDSALYLCASSFSQGVTEAFFGQGTRLTVV.

The table lists this clone with a count of one. The chain recombines TRBV10-3 with TRBJ2-3; D is uncertain. Trimming pared 10 bases from V and 3 bases from J, leaving 14 bases between. This CDR3 is 13 amino acids long. Germline loops: CDR1 ENHRY, CDR2 SYGVKD. CDR3 DNA sequence: TGTGCCACCTCGGGCCCCTCAACAGATACGCAGTATTTT. Its protein product is CATSGPSTDTQYF.

The rearrangement links TRBV5-6 to TRBJ2-7, with D maybe TRBD2 (6 bases). V lost 4 bases to trimming and J lost 5 bases, with 13 bases between them. The CDR3 runs 13 residues. Germline V gene lookup returns CDR1 SGHDT and CDR2 YYEEEE. CDR3 residues: CASSPGVGDEQYF. The CDR3 bases are TGTGCCAGCAGCCCGGGGGTCGGAGACGAGCAGTACTTC.

This sequence joins TRBV5-1 and TRBJ2-7; no clear D. Trimming took 0 bases from V and 3 from J, leaving 4 bases between them. Germline V CDR1 and CDR2: SGHRS, YFSETQ. This CDR3 contains 12 residues. The CDR3 protein is CASSLDDYEQYF. The CDR3 bases are TGCGCCAGCAGCTTGGACGACTACGAGCAGTACTTC.

The sample holds a few counts of this clone. The chain has TRBV30 and TRBJ2-2; weak D call: TRBD2 (5 bases). V lost 0 bases and J 4 bases, leaving 12 bases between the germline ends. The CDR3 loop spans 15 amino acids. Germline V gene lookup returns CDR1 GTSNPN and CDR2 SVGIG (reference sequence). CDR3 in amino acids: CAWSVRLAGTGELFF. CDR3 in DNA: TGTGCCTGGAGTGTAAGGCTAGCCGGCACCGGGGAGCTGTTTTTT.

The chain employs TRBV29-1 and TRBJ2-7; D is unclear. From germline, CDR1 is SQVTM and CDR2 ANQGSEA. V lost 1 base and J lost 0, with 4 bases in between. There are 12 residues in the CDR3. The DNA for the CDR3 is TGCAGCGTTGAAGCCGACTCCTACGAGCAGTACTTC. This sequence encodes CSVEADSYEQYF.

This clone is a singleton in its sample. Within the sample, other DNA sequences also encode this same CDR3. The rearrangement links TRBV7-2 to TRBJ2-5; TRBD2 matches at 8 bases. Per germline, CDR1 SGHTA and CDR2 FQGNSA. The CDR3 sequence is 14 residues long. V was clipped by 4 bases and J by 5 bases; unmatched bases: 6. CDR3 loop: CASSSGLAPETQYF. The CDR3 DNA sequence: TGTGCCAGCAGCTCCGGACTAGCCCCGGAGACCCAGTACTTC.

The chain has TRBV7-2 and TRBJ2-7, with TRBD1 matching over 11 bases. The CDR3 runs to 16 residues. Germline V gene lookup returns CDR1 SGHTA and CDR2 FQGNSA. V lost 5 bases, J lost 3 bases, and 9 bases stayed unmatched. Here the CDR3 DNA reads TGTGCCAGCAGCAAAAAGGGGACAGGGGGACTCTACGAGCAGTACTTC. As protein: CASSKKGTGGLYEQYF.

The chain links TRBV30 to TRBJ2-7; D not certain. This CDR3 contains 12 residues. V lost 2 bases to trimming and J lost 3 bases, with 8 bases between them. Germline V gene sequence: CDR1 GTSNPN, CDR2 SVGIG (reference sequence). The CDR3 DNA reads as TGTGCCTGGAGTTTCTCAGGCTACGAGCAGTACTTC. This gives the protein CAWSFSGYEQYF.

The chain uses TRBV5-4 and TRBJ2-2; D is unclear. CDR3 length: 12 amino acids. V shed 3 bases and J shed 7 bases, with 7 bases lying between them. Germline lookup yields CDR1 SGHNT and CDR2 YYREEE (reference sequence). CDR3 bases: TGTGCCAGCAGCTCCATTGACGGGGAGCTGTTTTTT. Translated, it gives CASSSIDGELFF.

This rearrangement joins TRBV5-1 to TRBJ1-2, with D perhaps TRBD1 (6 bases). V lost 4 bases and J 1 base, leaving 11 bases between the germline ends. CDR3 length: 14 amino acids. CDR1 and CDR2 from the germline V gene are SGHRS and YFSETQ. The CDR3 region is CASSPDRSNYGYTF. For the CDR3, the DNA is TGCGCCAGCAGCCCGGACAGAAGTAACTATGGCTACACCTTC.

The rearrangement uses TRBV6-6 and TRBJ2-7; 8 bases are shared with TRBD2. The length of the CDR3 is 14 residues. Germline V gene lookup returns CDR1 MNHNY and CDR2 SVGAGI (reference sequence). V lost 3 bases, J lost 4 bases, and 5 bases stayed unmatched. The CDR3 protein is CASSYNGGVYEQYF. Written as DNA, the CDR3 is TGTGCCAGCAGTTATAACGGGGGGGTTTACGAGCAGTACTTC.

This chain joins TRBV19 and TRBJ2-5; 13 bases align to TRBD2. The V segment lost 5 bases and the J segment 3 bases; nucleotides outside the gene matches: 3. The CDR3 sequence is 15 residues long. The germline CDR1 and CDR2 sequences are LNHDA and SQIVND (reference sequence). The DNA of the CDR3 is TGTGCCAGTAGTCGTACTAGCGGGGGGGAAGAGACCCAGTACTTC. Translated: CASSRTSGGEETQYF.

This clone was recorded a few times. J is TRBJ1-5 and V is TRBV2; possibly TRBD1 for D (5 bases). The germline V gene has CDR1 SNHLY and CDR2 FYNNEI. V was pared by 6 bases and J by 5 bases, with 8 bases between. This CDR3 spans 12 amino acids. In nucleotides, the CDR3 is TGTGCCAGCAGATTCAGGGATCAGCCCCAGCATTTT. As protein: CASRFRDQPQHF.

The CDR3 loop is CASSVRQAAFHQPQHF. The CDR3 region has the DNA TGTGCCAGCAGTGTTCGCCAGGCCGCCTTTCATCAGCCCCAGCATTTT. J is TRBJ1-5 and V is TRBV2; unclear D gene. V was clipped by 4 bases and J by 5 bases, with 18 bases between them. CDR1 is SNHLY, CDR2 FYNNEI, per germline. This CDR3 is 16 amino acids long.

The V call is TRBV6-6, the J call TRBJ1-5; D is uncertain. CDR1 MNHNY and CDR2 SVGAGI come from the germline V gene (reference sequence). The CDR3 covers 14 residues. Between the trimmed V and J ends, which lost 4 bases and 3 bases, there was a span of 10 bases. CDR3 region: CASSSRLNNQPQHF. The CDR3 DNA follows: TGTGCCAGCAGTTCGAGACTTAACAATCAGCCCCAGCATTTT.

The chain carries TRBV5-1 and TRBJ1-2; D is undetermined. CDR3 length: 17 amino acids. From germline, CDR1 is SGHRS and CDR2 YFSETQ. V was clipped by 0 bases and J by 1 base, with 16 bases between them. CDR3 nucleotide sequence: TGCGCCAGCAGCTTGGCCGGGCCCCACGGAGTTAACTATGGCTACACCTTC. The encoded protein is CASSLAGPHGVNYGYTF.

This clone was counted once. CDR3 loop: CASSMNANSPLHF. The CDR3, as DNA: TGTGCCAGTAGTATGAACGCGAATTCACCCCTCCACTTT. V and J are TRBV19 and TRBJ1-6; unclear D gene. Trimming shortened V by 3 bases and J by 7 bases, and 7 bases separated the two germline ends. The CDR3 spans 13 residues. The germline V gene has CDR1 LNHDA and CDR2 SQIVND (reference sequence).

This sequence joins TRBV18 and TRBJ2-1, with D perhaps TRBD1 or TRBD2 (6 bases each). CDR1 and CDR2 (germline): KGHSH, LQKENI. CDR3 length: 15 residues. V gave up 6 bases and J gave up 0 bases, with 12 bases separating them. The CDR3 loop is CASSDRTTSYNEQFF. The CDR3 nucleotides read TGTGCCAGCTCTGACAGGACTACCTCCTACAATGAGCAGTTCTTC.

The chain recombines TRBV13 with TRBJ2-3; TRBD2 aligns across 13 bases. Germline CDR1 reads PRHDT; CDR2 reads FYEKMQ (reference sequence). The ends lost 5 bases at V and 2 bases at J; junction bases unmatched: 16. The CDR3 has 20 amino acids. CDR3 sequence: CASSQYTRTSGRGITDTQYF. The CDR3 DNA reads TGTGCCAGCAGCCAATACACCCGTACTAGCGGGAGGGGGATCACAGATACGCAGTATTTT. The variable domain in full, completed from reference TRBV13 and TRBJ2-3, reads AAGVIQSPRHLIKEKRETATLKCYPIPRHDTVYWYQQGPGQDPQFLISFYEKMQSDKGSIPDRFSAQQFSDYHSELNMSSLELGDSALYFCASSQYTRTSGRGITDTQYFGPGTRLTVL.

A few counts support this clone. CDR3 in DNA: TGTGCCAGCAGCGTAGACGGCAGGGGGCCCGCTGAAGCTTTCTTT. Translating gives CASSVDGRGPAEAFF. The rearrangement joins TRBV9 to TRBJ1-1; 8 bases agree with TRBD1. The germline V gene encodes CDR1 SGDLS and CDR2 YYNGEE. V lost 0 bases, J lost 6 bases, and 7 bases stayed unmatched. The CDR3 consists of 15 residues.

V usage is TRBV19 and J usage is TRBJ1-1; tentatively, D is TRBD1 (6 bases). Germline V lookup: CDR1 LNHDA, CDR2 SQIVND (reference sequence). The CDR3 is made up of 13 amino acids. V gave up 5 bases and J gave up 4 bases, with 11 bases separating them. This CDR3 is CASSQIRGTEAFF. The CDR3 DNA reads TGTGCCAGTAGTCAGATCAGGGGCACTGAAGCTTTCTTT.

In this sample, this clone turned up once. The J gene is TRBJ2-3, the V gene TRBV6-4, with D possibly being TRBD1 or TRBD2 (5 bases each). Looked up from germline, CDR1 is MRHNA and CDR2 is SNTAGT. The CDR3 is 14 amino acids. The germline V and J ends were trimmed by 5 bases and 2 bases, with 11 bases remaining between them. CDR3 in amino acids: CASSRDGLTDTQYF. CDR3 DNA: TGTGCCAGCAGTCGGGACGGACTCACAGATACGCAGTATTTT.

This clone turned up a few times. The chain joins TRBV10-2 to TRBJ1-1, with 7 positions matching TRBD1. This CDR3 is 13 amino acids long. V shed 7 bases and J 4 bases; nucleotides not matched to a gene: 6. Germline V gene lookup returns CDR1 WSHSY and CDR2 SAAADI. CDR3 protein: CASTQGGATEAFF. DNA of the CDR3: TGCGCCAGCACCCAGGGGGGGGCCACTGAAGCTTTCTTT.

The V call is TRBV18, the J call TRBJ2-3; 8 bases match TRBD2. The CDR3 contains 18 residues. CDR1 is KGHSH, CDR2 LQKENI, per germline. Trimming removed 2 bases from V and 0 bases from J; junction bases left unmatched: 10. The CDR3 here is CASSPKSHSGASTDTQYF. CDR3 coding DNA: TGTGCCAGCTCACCAAAATCTCATAGCGGGGCGAGCACAGATACGCAGTATTTT.

This clone was observed once. J is TRBJ2-7 and V is TRBV19; TRBD1 might be the D (6 bases). CDR1 and CDR2 (germline): LNHDA, SQIVND (reference sequence). The CDR3 extends over 12 amino acids. V was pared by 10 bases and J by 2 bases, with 12 bases between. The CDR3 spells CATQDSPYEQYF. The CDR3 coding sequence is TGTGCCACTCAGGACAGTCCCTACGAGCAGTACTTC.